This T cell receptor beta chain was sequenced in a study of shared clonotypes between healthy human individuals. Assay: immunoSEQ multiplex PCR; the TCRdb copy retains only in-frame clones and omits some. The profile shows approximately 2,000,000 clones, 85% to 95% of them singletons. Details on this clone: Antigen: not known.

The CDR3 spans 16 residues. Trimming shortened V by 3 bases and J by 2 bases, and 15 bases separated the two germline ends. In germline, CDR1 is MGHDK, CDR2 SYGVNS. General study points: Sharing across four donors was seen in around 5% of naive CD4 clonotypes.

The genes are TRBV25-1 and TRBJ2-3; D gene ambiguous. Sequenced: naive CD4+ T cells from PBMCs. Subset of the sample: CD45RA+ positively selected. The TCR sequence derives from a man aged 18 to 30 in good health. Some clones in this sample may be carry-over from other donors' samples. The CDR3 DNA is TGTGCCAGCAGTGATTTCCCCGGCCTGTCCACAGATACGCAGTATTTT. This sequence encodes CASSDFPGLSTDTQYF.